This T cell receptor (beta chain) originates from a study of blood T cell repertoires in COVID-19. Only in-frame clones appear in the TCRdb table, and some are missing; sequencing was by immunoSEQ multiplex PCR. The sample gives about 200,000 clones, around nine tenths of which show up once; approximately 4% is in the top ten. This CDR3 comprises 16 residues. Per the germline V gene, CDR1 is SGHRS and CDR2 is YFSETQ. Unmatched junction bases numbered 7, after V lost 4 bases and J lost 0 bases. The origin of this receptor is a woman aged 25 to 39 who had been exposed to COVID-19. Input material: PBMCs or T cells enriched from blood (not recorded which). The genes are TRBV5-1 and TRBJ2-1; TRBD2 matches at 7 bases. The DNA for the CDR3 is TGCGCCAGCAGCCCAGGTGGGGGGGGCTCCTACAATGAGCAGTTCTTC. This codes for CASSPGGGGSYNEQFF.